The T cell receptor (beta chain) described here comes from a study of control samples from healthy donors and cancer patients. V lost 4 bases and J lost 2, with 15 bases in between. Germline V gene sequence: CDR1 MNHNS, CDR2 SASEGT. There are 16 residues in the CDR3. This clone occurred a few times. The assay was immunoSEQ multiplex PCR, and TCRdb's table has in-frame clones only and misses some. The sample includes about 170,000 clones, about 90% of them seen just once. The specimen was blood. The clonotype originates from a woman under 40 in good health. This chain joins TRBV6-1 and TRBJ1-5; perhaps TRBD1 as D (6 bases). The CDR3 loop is CASSVLQGTGNQPQHF. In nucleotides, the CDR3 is TGTGCCAGCAGTGTCTTGCAGGGGACGGGCAATCAGCCCCAGCATTTT.